This entry lists 19 T cell receptor beta chains sequenced from one sample in a study of blood T cell repertoires in COVID-19 (dated by TCRdb to 2018 to 2021). Receptors were amplified or captured by the immunoSEQ multiplex PCR assay. The source is immuneACCESS, and TCRdb retained only in-frame sequences with V and J called. Part of the clones is not carried over; for the studies checked, unresolved V genes explain less than half of this, and the remainder is unexplained. This sample holds about 160,000 clones; 85% were observed only once. About 3.5% of the sample is taken by the ten largest. Sample: peripheral blood. These receptors were taken from a human donor with acute or convalescent COVID-19. The donor label of this sample is uncertain.

CDR3 DNA: TGTGCCAGCAGTCTGGACAGTACAACAGGGGGCTATCTGGCTGGCTACACCTTC. This sequence encodes CASSLDSTTGGYLAGYTF. The J gene is TRBJ1-2, the V gene TRBV6-6; 9 positions agree with TRBD1. Germline trimming cut 5 bases from V and 7 bases from J; bases unmatched to any gene: 20. The germline V gene encodes CDR1 MNHNY and CDR2 SVGAGI (reference sequence). The CDR3 sequence is 18 residues long.

The V and J genes are TRBV6-1 and TRBJ1-6, with 7 bases that match TRBD1. CDR3 length equals 17 residues. J was trimmed by 5 bases and V by 1 base; bases with no gene match: 8. The germline V gene has CDR1 MNHNS and CDR2 SASEGT. Here the CDR3 reads CASSEGVGGANNSPLHF. As DNA, the CDR3 is TGTGCCAGCAGTGAAGGTGTAGGGGGCGCGAATAATTCACCCCTCCACTTT.

The chain uses TRBV19 and TRBJ1-1; TRBD1 is a possible D gene (5 bases). This CDR3 is 12 amino acids long. Between the trimmed V and J ends, which lost 5 bases and 4 bases, there was a span of 8 bases. Germline CDR1 LNHDA, CDR2 SQIVND (reference sequence). The CDR3: CASSWGGTEAFF. The CDR3 DNA follows: TGTGCCAGTAGTTGGGGGGGCACTGAAGCTTTCTTT.

The rearrangement uses TRBV5-1 and TRBJ2-5; 9 bases agree with TRBD1. Germline loops: CDR1 SGHRS, CDR2 YFSETQ. The CDR3 runs to 15 residues. V lost 1 base to trimming and J lost 5 bases; unmatched junction nucleotides: 6. The CDR3 region is CASSLTGTGSETQYF. The CDR3 coding sequence is TGCGCCAGCAGCTTGACGGGGACAGGGTCGGAGACCCAGTACTTC.

In nucleotides, the CDR3 is TGTGCCATCAGTGGACAGGGGGAACTGGGGGAGCTGTTTTTT. It codes for CAISGQGELGELFF. V gene TRBV10-3 combines with J gene TRBJ2-2, with 9 bases that match TRBD1. The CDR3 spans 14 residues. With V trimmed by 4 bases and J by 8 bases, 5 bases remained unmatched. Per the germline V gene, CDR1 is ENHRY and CDR2 is SYGVKD.

The gene calls are TRBV10-1 and TRBJ1-5; D is undetermined. The V gene lost 4 bases and the J gene lost 0 bases, with 10 bases spanning the gap. CDR3 length: 15 amino acids. CDR1 and CDR2 from the germline V gene are WNHNN and SYGVQD (reference sequence). The CDR3 is CASSGDGNSNQPQHF. The CDR3 DNA follows: TGCGCCAGCAGTGGAGACGGGAATAGCAATCAGCCCCAGCATTTT.

This clone has only one observation. This CDR3 is CASSDAGRGKMTEAFF. The CDR3 bases are TGTGCCAGCAGTGACGCGGGCAGGGGAAAAATGACCGAAGCTTTCTTT. The chain joins TRBV25-1 to TRBJ1-1; TRBD1 might be the D (6 bases). The V gene lost 3 bases and the J gene lost 8 bases, with 22 bases spanning the gap. Germline V gene lookup returns CDR1 MGHDK and CDR2 SYGVNS. The CDR3 spans 16 residues.

The chain couples TRBV27 to TRBJ1-4, with 8 bases that match TRBD1. Trimming removed 4 bases from V and 7 bases from J; junction bases left unmatched: 11. CDR3 length: 16 amino acids. The germline V gene has CDR1 MNHEY and CDR2 SMNVEV (reference sequence). CDR3 sequence: CASSSRTGPLLEKLFF. Here the CDR3 DNA reads TGTGCCAGCAGTTCCCGGACAGGGCCGTTACTTGAAAAACTGTTTTTT. The full variable domain, with the rest looked up from reference TRBV27 and TRBJ1-4, is EAQVTQNPRYLITVTGKKLTVTCSQNMNHEYMSWYRQDPGLGLRQIYYSMNVEVTDKGDVPEGYKVSRKEKRNFPLILESPSPNQTSLYFCASSSRTGPLLEKLFFGSGTQLSVL.

V usage is TRBV6-5 and J usage is TRBJ1-6; D not certain. The CDR3 runs to 14 residues. Germline V lookup: CDR1 MNHEY, CDR2 SVGAGI. The V and J ends lost 8 bases and 5 bases respectively, with 13 bases between them. The CDR3 is CASRLLANNSPLHF. CDR3 DNA: TGTGCCAGCCGTCTTCTTGCTAATAATTCACCCCTCCACTTT.

The chain employs TRBV11-3 and TRBJ2-3; 9 bases map to TRBD2. This CDR3 has 18 residues. Trimming at V came to 1 base and at J to 2 bases, leaving 10 bases not matched to a gene. Germline loops: CDR1 SGHNT, CDR2 YENEEA. This CDR3 reads CASSLVGGGAVVTDTQYF. CDR3 DNA: TGTGCCAGCAGCTTAGTAGGCGGGGGGGCCGTTGTCACAGATACGCAGTATTTT.

V gene TRBV5-1 combines with J gene TRBJ1-6; no clear D. This CDR3 is built from 13 residues. Germline V lookup: CDR1 SGHRS, CDR2 YFSETQ. V was cut by 0 bases and J by 8 bases, with 6 bases left in between. The CDR3: CASSLDSYSPLHF. Here the CDR3 DNA reads TGCGCCAGCAGCTTGGACAGTTATTCACCCCTCCACTTT. The full variable domain, with the rest looked up from reference TRBV5-1 and TRBJ1-6, is KAGVTQTPRYLIKTRGQQVTLSCSPISGHRSVSWYQQTPGQGLQFLFEYFSETQRNKGNFPGRFSGRQFSNSRSEMNVSTLELGDSALYLCASSLDSYSPLHFGNGTRLTVT.

The CDR3 sequence: CSALRTREQFF. CDR3 DNA: TGCAGTGCTTTAAGGACTAGAGAGCAGTTCTTC. The chain uses TRBV20-1 and TRBJ2-1, with 7 bases fitting TRBD2. The CDR3 consists of 11 residues. Germline V CDR1 and CDR2: DFQATT, SNEGSKA (reference sequence). J lost 10 bases, V lost 5 bases, and 5 bases had no gene match.

V usage is TRBV11-2 and J usage is TRBJ1-2; 9 positions match TRBD1. V lost 6 bases and J lost 2; bases outside the gene matches: 7. The germline V gene has CDR1 SGHAT and CDR2 FQNNGV. The CDR3 contains 15 residues. The DNA of the CDR3 is TGTGCCAGCAGGCGACCGGGACAGGGAAACTATGGCTACACCTTC. Its protein product is CASRRPGQGNYGYTF.

The J gene is TRBJ2-1, the V gene TRBV5-8; 10 bases fit TRBD1. The germline V gene has CDR1 SGHTS and CDR2 YDEGEE. V was pared by 7 bases and J by 7 bases, with 11 bases of the junction left unmatched. The CDR3 runs to 15 residues. The CDR3 sequence: CASDPRDRGWNEQFF. CDR3 nucleotide sequence: TGTGCCAGCGACCCCCGGGACAGGGGTTGGAATGAGCAGTTCTTC. The full variable domain, with the rest looked up from reference TRBV5-8 and TRBJ2-1, is EAGVTQSPTHLIKTRGQQATLRCSPISGHTSVYWYQQALGLGLQFLLWYDEGEERNRGNFPPRFSGRQFPNYSSELNVNALELEDSALYLCASDPRDRGWNEQFFGPGTRLTVL.

V usage is TRBV7-2 and J usage is TRBJ1-3; D uncertain. The CDR3 covers 17 residues. Between the trimmed V and J ends, which lost 5 bases and 0 bases, there was a span of 17 bases. The germline CDR1 and CDR2 sequences are SGHTA and FQGNSA. The CDR3 here is CASSASATGFSGNTIYF. Here the CDR3 DNA reads TGTGCCAGCAGCGCTTCCGCGACGGGGTTCTCTGGAAACACCATATATTTT.

This CDR3 is CATSDGGTGYNEQFF. CDR3 nucleotide sequence: TGTGCCACCAGTGATGGGGGGACAGGTTACAATGAGCAGTTCTTC. The chain uses TRBV24-1 and TRBJ2-1; 8 bases are shared with TRBD1. V dropped 3 bases and J dropped 4; count of bases not matched to a gene: 4. The CDR3 extends over 15 amino acids. CDR1 and CDR2 (germline): KGHDR, SFDVKD.

The chain is built from TRBV3-1 (or the pseudogene TRBV3-2) and TRBJ2-5; no firm D call. V was pared by 1 base and J by 5 bases, with 14 bases between. The CDR3 covers 15 residues. Germline values: CDR1 LGHDT, CDR2 YNNKEL (reference sequence). This CDR3 reads CASSQVSVLWETQYF. The CDR3 DNA sequence: TGTGCCAGCAGCCAAGTCTCGGTACTTTGGGAGACCCAGTACTTC.

The chain combines TRBV28 with TRBJ1-5, with D perhaps matching TRBD1 (6 bases). The CDR3 length is 13 residues. Trimming removed 6 bases at V and 5 bases at J, with 11 bases between. Germline assignment: CDR1 MDHEN and CDR2 SYDVKM. CDR3 region: CASRITGYQPQHF. The CDR3 nucleotides read TGTGCCAGCAGGATAACAGGGTATCAGCCCCAGCATTTT. Filled out from reference TRBV28 and TRBJ1-5, the complete variable domain reads DVKVTQSSRYLVKRTGEKVFLECVQDMDHENMFWYRQDPGLGLRLIYFSYDVKMKEKGDIPEGYSVSREKKERFSLILESASTNQTSMYLCASRITGYQPQHFGDGTRLSIL.

As DNA, the CDR3 is TGTGCCAGCAGTGACGCACAGGGGAAAAAACTGTTTTTT. Its protein is CASSDAQGKKLFF. This chain joins TRBV6-1 and TRBJ1-4; 7 bases are shared with TRBD1. The CDR3 has 13 amino acids. CDR1 and CDR2 from the germline V gene are MNHNS and SASEGT. Unmatched junction bases numbered 4, after V lost 3 bases and J lost 9 bases.